The clone carrying this TCR beta chain occurred a few times. The antigen is unknown. Since all of the isolated RNA was reverse transcribed, expressed TCRB transcripts were what got sequenced. Deep immunoSEQ sequencing covered naive, central memory and regulatory T cell samples. TCRdb's copy holds only in-frame clones and misses some; the assay was immunoSEQ multiplex PCR. Found here are hundreds of thousands of clones, about 16% of them singletons; the top ten hold about 0.086%. Germline CDR1 and CDR2: MNHEY and SVGAGI. V gave up 0 bases and J gave up 7 bases, with 12 bases separating them. This CDR3 spans 14 amino acids. The entry originates in a study of beta chain features in type 1 diabetes. The wider study: Cell yields, gender and age were comparable in patients and healthy donors.

Study-level points and caveats: Comparison showed that naive, central memory and Treg TCRB repertoires appeared more similar among patients than among healthy donors.

The chain recombines TRBV6-5 with TRBJ1-2; the D gene is possibly TRBD1 (5 bases). The specimen sequenced was naive CD4+ T cells from blood. This clonotype was obtained from a man younger than 35 in good health. CDR3 in DNA: TGTGCCAGCAGTTACTCGAAGAAGGGGCTTGGCTACACCTTC. It translates to CASSYSKKGLGYTF.